A selection of T cell receptor beta chains follows, all from one sample in a study of cytomegalovirus exposure and HLA in healthy donors. Here immunoSEQ multiplex PCR was the method, and the copy in TCRdb shows in-frame clones only, minus some. This sample has 150,000 to 200,000 clones, with around three quarters found just once. The material sequenced was PBMCs. Receptors were obtained from a man aged 35 to 55 in good health and CMV-seronegative. CDR3s include the opening cysteine and the closing phenylalanine or tryptophan. D genes are given only for firm matches. The size entry is marked missing in some rows and otherwise reads once, few, many or a size class.

CDR3 length	V gene	D gene	J gene	clone size	CDR3 protein	CDR3 DNA
13	TRBV5-6	-	TRBJ2-7	-	CASSLGGIYEQYF	TGTGCCAGCAGCTTGGGGGGCATTTACGAGCAGTACTTC
14	TRBV4-1	TRBD2	TRBJ2-7	-	CASSPREGRDEQYF	TGCGCCAGCAGCCCTCGGGAGGGCAGGGACGAGCAGTACTTC
17	TRBV27	TRBD1	TRBJ1-1	-	CASRHGDRVSSSTEAFF	TGTGCCAGCAGACACGGGGACAGGGTGAGTTCGTCCACTGAAGCTTTCTTT
15	TRBV5-4	TRBD1	TRBJ2-7	-	CASSAGQGSFYEQYF	TGTGCCAGCAGCGCGGGACAGGGATCCTTCTACGAGCAGTACTTC
15	TRBV19	TRBD2	TRBJ2-7	-	CASSISSGRGYEQYF	TGTGCCAGTAGTATCTCTAGCGGGAGAGGGTACGAGCAGTACTTC
15	TRBV27	-	TRBJ1-2	once	CASSSGQQNFYGYTF	TGTGCCAGCAGTTCCGGACAGCAAAATTTCTATGGCTACACCTTC
16	TRBV7-9	-	TRBJ1-2	-	CASSLVSGQGGHGYTF	TGTGCCAGCAGCTTAGTTTCCGGGCAGGGTGGCCATGGCTACACCTTC
14	TRBV18	-	TRBJ2-4	-	CASSDGTTKNIQYF	TGTGCCAGCTCGGATGGGACAACAAAAAACATTCAGTACTTC
14	TRBV9	-	TRBJ1-5	-	CASSQTGSNQPQHF	TGTGCCAGCAGCCAAACCGGGTCGAATCAGCCCCAGCATTTT
15	TRBV5-4	-	TRBJ2-3	-	CASSSPRDNTDTQYF	TGTGCCAGCAGCTCGCCCCGGGACAACACAGATACGCAGTATTTT
12	TRBV30	TRBD1	TRBJ1-2	-	CAVTGGRLGYTF	TGTGCCGTAACAGGGGGGAGGCTTGGCTACACCTTC
15	TRBV9	-	TRBJ2-7	-	CASSAAPGTSYEQYF	TGTGCCAGCAGCGCCGCCCCGGGGACATCCTACGAGCAGTACTTC
12	TRBV29-1	-	TRBJ1-1	-	CSVPGGFTEAFF	TGCAGCGTCCCCGGAGGGTTCACTGAAGCTTTCTTT
15	TRBV12-5	TRBD1	TRBJ1-2	-	CASGFTLAGQYGYTF	TGTGCTAGTGGTTTCACCTTAGCGGGACAGTATGGCTACACCTTC
15	TRBV7-6	TRBD1	TRBJ2-5	-	CASSSTTGLKETQYF	TGTGCCAGCAGCTCGACGACAGGGCTTAAAGAGACCCAGTACTTC
16	TRBV7-9	-	TRBJ1-1	-	CASSLRIGQRNTEAFF	TGTGCCAGCAGCTTACGTATCGGACAGAGGAACACTGAAGCTTTCTTT
12	TRBV2	-	TRBJ2-7	-	CASSEQGYEQYF	TGTGCCAGCAGTGAACAGGGGTACGAGCAGTACTTC
16	TRBV5-4	TRBD2	TRBJ2-2	few	CASSFRTSGGTGELFF	TGTGCCAGCAGCTTCAGGACTAGCGGGGGGACCGGGGAGCTGTTTTTT
17	TRBV13	-	TRBJ2-3	-	CASSLVPRGSTTDTQYF	TGTGCCAGCAGCTTAGTACCCCGGGGGAGCACCACAGATACGCAGTATTTT
14	TRBV30	-	TRBJ1-2	-	CAWSVLKGAGGYTF	TGTGCCTGGAGTGTACTCAAAGGGGCAGGAGGCTACACCTTC
16	TRBV5-1	-	TRBJ2-2	-	CASSLGPGGFSGELFF	TGCGCCAGCAGCTTGGGACCAGGAGGGTTTTCCGGGGAGCTGTTTTTT
14	TRBV4-3	TRBD1	TRBJ1-2	-	CASSPGQASYGYTF	TGCGCCAGCAGCCCCGGACAGGCGTCCTATGGCTACACCTTC
14	TRBV2	TRBD1	TRBJ2-3	-	CASSDSRGRDTQYF	TGTGCCAGCAGTGATTCCAGGGGGCGCGATACGCAGTATTTT
14	TRBV2	-	TRBJ1-5	-	CASSAQSGNQPQHF	TGTGCCAGCAGTGCACAATCGGGGAACCAGCCCCAGCATTTT
15	TRBV2	-	TRBJ2-2	once	CASSGNRPNTGELFF	TGTGCCAGCAGTGGTAACAGACCGAACACCGGGGAGCTGTTTTTT
14	TRBV7-2	TRBD1	TRBJ2-7	few	CASSPGQGMDEQYF	TGTGCCAGCAGCCCGGGACAGGGGATGGATGAGCAGTACTTC
16	TRBV7-2	TRBD1	TRBJ2-2	-	CASSREPQGAAGELFF	TGTGCCAGCAGCCGAGAGCCACAGGGGGCCGCCGGGGAGCTGTTTTTT
14	TRBV2	-	TRBJ2-1	-	CASSGVDIYNEQFF	TGTGCCAGCAGTGGTGTAGACATTTACAATGAGCAGTTCTTC
14	TRBV7-9	-	TRBJ2-3	once	CASSSGTIGDTQYF	TGTGCCAGCAGTTCCGGGACAATAGGAGATACGCAGTATTTT
12	TRBV18	-	TRBJ1-4	-	CASARGNEKLFF	TGTGCCAGCGCCCGAGGTAATGAAAAACTGTTTTTT
14	TRBV10-2	TRBD1	TRBJ1-2	few	CASSDPNRGRGYTF	TGCGCCAGCAGTGATCCAAACAGGGGTCGTGGCTACACCTTC
15	TRBV25-1	TRBD2	TRBJ2-1	-	CASSDPGTKGNEQFF	TGTGCCAGCAGTGACCCAGGGACTAAAGGAAATGAGCAGTTCTTC
15	TRBV5-4	-	TRBJ2-1	-	CASSREGGAGNEQFF	TGTGCCAGCAGCCGTGAAGGAGGGGCGGGCAATGAGCAGTTCTTC
15	TRBV7-5	-	TRBJ1-2	-	CVRSPLQGVDYGYTF	TGTGTCAGAAGCCCGCTACAGGGGGTGGACTATGGCTACACCTTC
17	TRBV5-5	TRBD1	TRBJ2-7	-	CASRYRDRADGLYEQYF	TGTGCCAGCAGATACCGGGACAGGGCAGATGGGCTCTACGAGCAGTACTTC